The rows below give T cell receptor beta chains drawn from one sample of a study of CD8 T cells in ankylosing spondylitis. TCRdb called the 5' RACE reads again in MiXCR, with one record for every CDR3 protein. The table shows about 200,000 distinct CDR3 sequences, with 13% occurring only once. Source material: blood, either unsorted or a sorted T cell fraction (not recorded which). The source of these receptors is a male donor with ankylosing spondylitis or in good health (not recorded which). Each CDR3 is given with its conserved first and last residue. A D gene is named only where the DNA matches it firmly. Size is omitted from some rows. Given values are once, few, many or a class for expanded clones.

d_call,clone_size,v_call,j_call,cdr3_nt,cdr3_aa
TRBD1,few,TRBV5-1,TRBJ2-2,TGCGCCAGCAGCTTCACAGGGGTGTACACCGGGGAGCTGTTTTTT,CASSFTGVYTGELFF
TRBD2,many,TRBV20-1,TRBJ2-5,TGCAGTGCTAGAGCCCCGGGAGGGCGAGAGACCCAGTACTTC,CSARAPGGRETQYF
.,few,TRBV19,TRBJ2-1,TGTGCCAGTAAAGACAGGTCTTACAATGAGCAGTTCTTC,CASKDRSYNEQFF
.,few,TRBV10-3,TRBJ2-1,TGTGCCACCATCTCTGGGACGCCCCGGCCGGGCTCTCACAATGAGCAGTTCTTC,CATISGTPRPGSHNEQFF
.,.,TRBV20-1,TRBJ2-7,TGCAGTGCTACAAACCGGGACACGGTAGGATACGAGCAGTACTTC,CSATNRDTVGYEQYF
TRBD2,few,TRBV4-1,TRBJ2-1,TGCGCCAGCAGCCCCCTCGGGCTTAGGGCGGGAGAAAACGCCTACAATGAGCAGTTCTTC,CASSPLGLRAGENAYNEQFF
TRBD1,.,TRBV9,TRBJ1-1,TGTGCCAGCAGCGTTTCCGGGACAGGGAGTAAGACTGAAGCTTTCTTT,CASSVSGTGSKTEAFF
.,.,TRBV7-8,TRBJ2-7,TGTGCCAGCAGCTTAGTCCGGAGGACAGCCTACTACGAGCAGTACTTC,CASSLVRRTAYYEQYF
.,.,TRBV27,TRBJ2-2,TGTGCCAGCAGTTATCCGGACGGGGAGCTGTTTTTT,CASSYPDGELFF
TRBD2,.,TRBV5-6,TRBJ2-1,TGTGCCAGCGGCCCCGAGCAGGGTCGGGGGGCCTACAATGAGCAGTTCTTC,CASGPEQGRGAYNEQFF
.,few,TRBV20-1,TRBJ2-3,TGCAGTGCTTCTCCGCGGAGCGTGGAAACAGATACGCAGTATTTT,CSASPRSVETDTQYF
.,.,TRBV21-1,TRBJ2-7,TGTGCCAGCAGCAAAGCCCTAGCGGGGAGCTCCTACGAGCAGTACTTC,CASSKALAGSSYEQYF
TRBD2,many,TRBV5-1,TRBJ2-1,TGCGCCAGCAGCTTGGGGACTAGCGGGGGGTCATACAATGAGCAGTTCTTC,CASSLGTSGGSYNEQFF
.,few,TRBV4-1,TRBJ2-7,TGCGCCAGCAGCCAAGATCTGAGGTTTTCCTACGAGCAGTACTTC,CASSQDLRFSYEQYF
.,few,TRBV10-3,TRBJ2-7,TGTGCCACCAGGACCGTAAGCTCCTACGAGCAGTACTTC,CATRTVSSYEQYF
TRBD2,many,TRBV2,TRBJ2-1,TGTGCCAGCAGTGAAAGCGGGGGGTTCTCCTACAATGAGCAGTTCTTC,CASSESGGFSYNEQFF
.,few,TRBV21-1,TRBJ2-3,TGTGCCAGCATCGTCTTAGCGGCACGCACAGATACGCAGTATTTT,CASIVLAARTDTQYF
TRBD2,.,TRBV6-1,TRBJ2-1,TGTGCCAGCAGTGAGGTTCGACTAGCGGGAGTTTTTGGTGAGCAGTTCTTC,CASSEVRLAGVFGEQFF
TRBD2,.,TRBV4-2,TRBJ2-3,TGTGCCAGCAGCCAAGAAACTAGCGGGGGGGCTGGAGATACGCAGTATTTT,CASSQETSGGAGDTQYF
TRBD2,.,TRBV25-1,TRBJ2-1,TGTGCCAGCAGTGAGAACCCCATGACTAGCGGAAAATACAATGAGCAGTTCTTC,CASSENPMTSGKYNEQFF
.,many,TRBV11-2,TRBJ1-1,TGTGCCAGCAGCTCCTCGGGGGGGGATGAAGCTTTCTTT,CASSSSGGDEAFF
TRBD1,many,TRBV12-3/TRBV12-4,TRBJ2-1,TGTGCCAGCAGACCATACCCGACAGGGTACGGCTTTGGTGAGCAGTTCTTC,CASRPYPTGYGFGEQFF